This T cell receptor (beta chain) was captured by sequencing in a study of cytomegalovirus exposure and HLA in healthy donors. Overall study findings and caveats: Reportedly, cytomegalovirus status was diagnosed with high sensitivity and specificity.

60 Vbeta and 13 Jbeta primers were used in PCR. The protocol was immunoSEQ multiplex PCR, while the TCRdb copy is restricted to in-frame clones and leaves out a portion. The sample holds 90,000 to 140,000 clones, 75% to 85% seen once. V lost 7 bases and J 3 bases, leaving 8 bases between the germline ends. CDR3 length: 12 residues. Germline lookup yields CDR1 SGHRS and CDR2 YFSETQ. Concerning this clone: Its target is unknown.

This receptor was taken from a man aged 25 to 40 in good health and CMV-seronegative. The chain joins TRBV5-1 to TRBJ1-3; D is perhaps TRBD1 (5 bases). Sample: PBMCs. DNA for the CDR3: TGCGCCAGCGGCAGGGATGGAAACACCATATATTTT. This encodes CASGRDGNTIYF.